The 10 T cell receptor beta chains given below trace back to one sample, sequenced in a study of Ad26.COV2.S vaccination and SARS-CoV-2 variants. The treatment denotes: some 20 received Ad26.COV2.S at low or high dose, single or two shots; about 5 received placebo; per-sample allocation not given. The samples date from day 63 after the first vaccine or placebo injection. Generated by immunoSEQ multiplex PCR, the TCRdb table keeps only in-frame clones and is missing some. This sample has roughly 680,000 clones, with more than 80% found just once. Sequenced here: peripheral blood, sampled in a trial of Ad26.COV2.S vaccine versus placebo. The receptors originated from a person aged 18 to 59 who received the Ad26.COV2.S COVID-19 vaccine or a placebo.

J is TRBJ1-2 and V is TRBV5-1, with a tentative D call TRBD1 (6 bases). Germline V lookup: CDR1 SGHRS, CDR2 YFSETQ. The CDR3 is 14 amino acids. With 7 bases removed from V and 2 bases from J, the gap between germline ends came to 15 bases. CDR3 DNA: TGCGCCAGCCGCGCCGCAGGGGCGAACTATGGCTACACCTTC. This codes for CASRAAGANYGYTF.

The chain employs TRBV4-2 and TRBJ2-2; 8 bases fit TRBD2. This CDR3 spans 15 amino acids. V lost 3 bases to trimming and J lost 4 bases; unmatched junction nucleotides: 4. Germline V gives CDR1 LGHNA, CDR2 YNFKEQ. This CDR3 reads CASSQATSATGELFF. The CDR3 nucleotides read TGTGCCAGCAGCCAGGCGACTAGCGCCACCGGGGAGCTGTTTTTT.

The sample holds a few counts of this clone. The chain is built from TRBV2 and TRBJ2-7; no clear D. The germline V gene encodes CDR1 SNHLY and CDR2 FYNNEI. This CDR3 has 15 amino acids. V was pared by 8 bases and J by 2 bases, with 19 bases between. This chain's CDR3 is CASLLSRTGPYEQYF. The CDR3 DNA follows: TGTGCCAGCCTACTCTCACGAACCGGCCCCTACGAGCAGTACTTC.

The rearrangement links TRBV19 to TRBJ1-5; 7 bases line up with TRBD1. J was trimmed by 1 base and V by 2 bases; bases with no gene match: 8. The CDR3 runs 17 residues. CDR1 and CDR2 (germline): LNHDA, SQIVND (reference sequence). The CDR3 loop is CASSIRLRDRSNQPQHF. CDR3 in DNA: TGTGCCAGTAGTATACGACTCCGGGACAGAAGCAATCAGCCCCAGCATTTT.

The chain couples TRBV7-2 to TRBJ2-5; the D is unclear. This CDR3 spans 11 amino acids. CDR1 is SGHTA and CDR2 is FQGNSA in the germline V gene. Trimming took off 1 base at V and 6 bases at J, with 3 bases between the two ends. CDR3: CASSLEKTQYF. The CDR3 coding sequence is TGTGCCAGCAGCTTAGAGAAGACCCAGTACTTC.

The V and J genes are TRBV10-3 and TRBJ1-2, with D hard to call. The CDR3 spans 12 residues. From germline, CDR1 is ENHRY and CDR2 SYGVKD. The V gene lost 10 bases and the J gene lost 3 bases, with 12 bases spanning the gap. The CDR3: CATSSTDYGYTF. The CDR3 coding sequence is TGTGCCACGTCCTCAACAGACTATGGCTACACCTTC.

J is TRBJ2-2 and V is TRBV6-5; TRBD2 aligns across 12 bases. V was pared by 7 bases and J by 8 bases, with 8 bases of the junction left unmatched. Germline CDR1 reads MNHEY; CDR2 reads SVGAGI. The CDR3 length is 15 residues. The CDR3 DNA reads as TGTGCCAGCACTCTGGGACTAGCGGGCCCAGGGGAGCTGTTTTTT. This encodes CASTLGLAGPGELFF.

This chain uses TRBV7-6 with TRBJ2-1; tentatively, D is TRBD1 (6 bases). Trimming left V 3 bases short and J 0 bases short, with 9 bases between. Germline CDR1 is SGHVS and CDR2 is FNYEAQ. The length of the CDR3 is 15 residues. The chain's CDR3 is CASSFQGRSYNEQFF. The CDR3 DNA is TGTGCCAGCAGCTTTCAGGGGCGCTCCTACAATGAGCAGTTCTTC. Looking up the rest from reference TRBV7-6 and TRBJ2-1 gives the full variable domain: GAGVSQSPRYKVTKRGQDVALRCDPISGHVSLYWYRQALGQGPEFLTYFNYEAQQDKSGLPNDRFSAERPEGSISTLTIQRTEQRDSAMYRCASSFQGRSYNEQFFGPGTRLTVL.

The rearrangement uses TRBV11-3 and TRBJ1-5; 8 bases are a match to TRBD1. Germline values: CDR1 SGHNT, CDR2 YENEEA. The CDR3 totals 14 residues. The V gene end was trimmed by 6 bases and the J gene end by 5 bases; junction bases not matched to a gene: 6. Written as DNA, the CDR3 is TGTGCCAGCAGTTCCAGGGGGCAACATCAGCCCCAGCATTTT. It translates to CASSSRGQHQPQHF.

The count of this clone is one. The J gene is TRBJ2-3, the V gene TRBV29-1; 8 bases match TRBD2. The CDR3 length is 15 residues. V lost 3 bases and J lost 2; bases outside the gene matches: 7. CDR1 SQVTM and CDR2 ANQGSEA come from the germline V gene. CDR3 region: CSVEALAGLTDTQYF. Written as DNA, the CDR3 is TGCAGCGTTGAGGCGTTAGCGGGGCTCACAGATACGCAGTATTTT.